This T cell receptor beta chain comes out of a study of molecular identifiers for immune sequencing clone quantification. General study results and limits: Spiked Jurkat TCR RNA equivalent to one cell was reportedly detectable in approximately 980,000 naive cells.

The germline CDR1 and CDR2 sequences are LGHNA and YSLEER. The V gene lost 0 bases and the J gene lost 4 bases, with 15 bases spanning the gap. This CDR3 spans 16 amino acids. TCRdb redid the calling of the PCR reads with MiXCR, one entry per CDR3 protein. The table lists over 550,000 distinct CDR3 sequences, about 25% of them singletons. This clonotype was observed a few times. As yet, its antigen is unknown. With RNA at 10%, 30% or 50%, naive CD8 libraries came from roughly 20,000 to 1,000,000 sorted cells. CD8+CD4-CCR7+CD45RA+ sorting gave the naive CD8 T cells. The sequenced material came from naive CD8+ T cells from blood, with Jurkat cell RNA spiked in. Sample subset: FACS-sorted CD8+CD4-CCR7+CD45RA+ naive T cells. The chain employs TRBV4-3 and TRBJ2-5; D is possibly TRBD1 (5 bases). The receptor comes from a human donor in good health. Some libraries in this study had Jurkat cell RNA spiked in. In nucleotides, the CDR3 is TGCGCCAGCAGCCAAGATCTAACAGGCTTTCCAGAGACCCAGTACTTC. Translating gives CASSQDLTGFPETQYF.